This TCR beta chain derives from a study of OX40 agonist ivuxolimab in advanced cancers. Study details: Males comprised 75% to 90% of the group, whose mean age was about 62 years (range 23 to 79).

The investigators sampled blood at baseline, at cycle 4 day 1, and at cycle 7 day 1. Repertoires were generated with immunoSEQ multiplex PCR, while TCRdb's copy carries only in-frame clones and drops some. The sample records about 83,000 clones, around 90% being singletons. Study results and limitations: Expanded peripheral T-cell antigen specificity went undetermined.

Comments on this clone: Its antigen is as yet unknown.

The CDR3 consists of 14 residues. Germline V gives CDR1 SGHRS, CDR2 YFSETQ. V lost 2 bases and J lost 1, with 9 bases in between. The specimen was CD4+ or CD8+ T cells sorted from blood, collected in a trial of the OX40 agonist ivuxolimab. The chain uses TRBV5-1 and TRBJ1-1; D is ambiguous. The clonotype comes from an adult with an advanced solid tumor such as melanoma, head and neck, liver or kidney cancer. The CDR3 is CASSLWTANTEAFF. CDR3 bases: TGCGCCAGCAGCTTATGGACGGCGAACACTGAAGCTTTCTTT.